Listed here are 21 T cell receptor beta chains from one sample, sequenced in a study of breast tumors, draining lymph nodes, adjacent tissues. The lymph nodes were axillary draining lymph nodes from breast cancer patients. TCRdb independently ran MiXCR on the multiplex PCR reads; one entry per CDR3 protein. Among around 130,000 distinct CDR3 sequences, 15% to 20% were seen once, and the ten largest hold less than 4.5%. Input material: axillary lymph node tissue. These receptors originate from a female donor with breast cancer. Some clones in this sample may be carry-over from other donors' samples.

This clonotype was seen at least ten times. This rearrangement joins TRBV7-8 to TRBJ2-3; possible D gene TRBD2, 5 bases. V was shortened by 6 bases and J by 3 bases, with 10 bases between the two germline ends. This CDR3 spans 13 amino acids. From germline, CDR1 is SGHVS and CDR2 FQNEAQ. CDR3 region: CASRGRATDTQYF. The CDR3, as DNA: TGTGCCAGCAGAGGGCGGGCTACAGATACGCAGTATTTT.

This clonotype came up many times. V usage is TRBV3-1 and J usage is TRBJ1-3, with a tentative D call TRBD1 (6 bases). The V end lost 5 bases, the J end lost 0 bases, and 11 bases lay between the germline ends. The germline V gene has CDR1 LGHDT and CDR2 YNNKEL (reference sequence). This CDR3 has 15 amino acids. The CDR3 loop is CASSLDSYSGNTIYF. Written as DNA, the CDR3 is TGTGCCAGCAGCTTGGACAGCTACTCTGGAAACACCATATATTTT.

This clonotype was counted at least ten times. CDR3 DNA: TGTGCCAGCAGCGAGGGACAGGGAAGGGTAGGCTACACCTTC. Its protein product is CASSEGQGRVGYTF. The chain carries TRBV6-1 and TRBJ1-2; 9 nucleotides match TRBD1. CDR1 and CDR2 from the germline V gene are MNHNS and SASEGT. The CDR3 spans 14 residues. V shed 6 bases and J 8 bases; nucleotides not matched to a gene: 10.

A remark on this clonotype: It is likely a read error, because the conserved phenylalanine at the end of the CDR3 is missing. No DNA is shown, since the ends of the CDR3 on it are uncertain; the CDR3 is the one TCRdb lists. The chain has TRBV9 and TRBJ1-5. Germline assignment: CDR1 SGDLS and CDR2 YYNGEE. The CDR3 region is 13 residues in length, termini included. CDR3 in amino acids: CASSYTTISPSIP.

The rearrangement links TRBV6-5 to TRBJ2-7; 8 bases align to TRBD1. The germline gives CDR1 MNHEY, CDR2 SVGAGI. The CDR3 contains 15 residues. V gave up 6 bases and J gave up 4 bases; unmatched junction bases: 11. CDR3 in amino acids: CASSNGAGGPYEQYF. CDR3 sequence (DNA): TGTGCCAGCAGCAACGGGGCAGGGGGCCCTTACGAGCAGTACTTC.

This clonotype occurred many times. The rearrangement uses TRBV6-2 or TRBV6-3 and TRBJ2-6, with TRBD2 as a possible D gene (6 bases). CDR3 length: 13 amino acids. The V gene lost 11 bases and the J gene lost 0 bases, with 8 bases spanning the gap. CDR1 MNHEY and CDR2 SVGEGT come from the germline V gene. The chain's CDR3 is CAAGRSGANVLTF. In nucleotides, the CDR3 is TGTGCCGCGGGACGCTCTGGGGCCAACGTCCTGACTTTC.

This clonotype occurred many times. The DNA for the CDR3 is TGTGCCACCAGCAGAGATCCTCGGACGGATGGCTACACCTTC. Its translation: CATSRDPRTDGYTF. The chain joins TRBV15 to TRBJ1-2, with D hard to call. CDR3 length equals 14 residues. V shed 0 bases and J shed 6 bases, with 11 bases lying between them. CDR1 is LNHNV, CDR2 YYDKDF, per germline (reference sequence).

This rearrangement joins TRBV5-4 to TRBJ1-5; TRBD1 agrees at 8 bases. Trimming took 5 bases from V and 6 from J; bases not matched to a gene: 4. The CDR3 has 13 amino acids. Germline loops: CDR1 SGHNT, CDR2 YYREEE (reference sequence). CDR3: CASSSQGAQPQHF. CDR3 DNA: TGTGCCAGCAGTAGTCAGGGGGCTCAGCCCCAGCATTTT. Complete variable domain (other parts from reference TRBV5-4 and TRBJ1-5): ETGVTQSPTHLIKTRGQQVTLRCSSQSGHNTVSWYQQALGQGPQFIFQYYREEENGRGNFPPRFSGLQFPNYSSELNVNALELDDSALYLCASSSQGAQPQHFGDGTRLSIL.

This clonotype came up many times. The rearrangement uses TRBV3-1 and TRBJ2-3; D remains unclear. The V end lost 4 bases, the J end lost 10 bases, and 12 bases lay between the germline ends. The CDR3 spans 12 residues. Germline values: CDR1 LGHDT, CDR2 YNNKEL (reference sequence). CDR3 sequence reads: CASSLGDRAQYF. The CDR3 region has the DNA TGTGCCAGCAGCCTTGGAGACCGGGCGCAGTATTTT.

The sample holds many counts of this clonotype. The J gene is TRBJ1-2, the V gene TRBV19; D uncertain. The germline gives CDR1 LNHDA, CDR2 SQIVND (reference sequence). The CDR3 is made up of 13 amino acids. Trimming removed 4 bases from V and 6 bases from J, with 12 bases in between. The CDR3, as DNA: TGTGCCAGTAGTAGCTTTCAAGTCGATGGCTACACCTTC. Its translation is CASSSFQVDGYTF.

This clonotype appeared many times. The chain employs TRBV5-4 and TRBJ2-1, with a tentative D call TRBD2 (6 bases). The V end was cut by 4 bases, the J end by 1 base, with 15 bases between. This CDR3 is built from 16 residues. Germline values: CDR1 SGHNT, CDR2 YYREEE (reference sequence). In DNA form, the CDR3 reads TGTGCCAGCAGCAACCTACTAGCAACATCCTACAATGAGCAGTTCTTC. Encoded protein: CASSNLLATSYNEQFF.

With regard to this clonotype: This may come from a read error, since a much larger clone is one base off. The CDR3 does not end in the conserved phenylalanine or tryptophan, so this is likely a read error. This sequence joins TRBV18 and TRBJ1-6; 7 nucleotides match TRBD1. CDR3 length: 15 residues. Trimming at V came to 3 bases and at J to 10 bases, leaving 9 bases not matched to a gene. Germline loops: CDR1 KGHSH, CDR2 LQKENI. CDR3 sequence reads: CASSPQGVSPSPLHL. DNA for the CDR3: TGTGCCAGCTCACCCCAGGGGGTCAGCCCGTCACCCCTCCACCTT.

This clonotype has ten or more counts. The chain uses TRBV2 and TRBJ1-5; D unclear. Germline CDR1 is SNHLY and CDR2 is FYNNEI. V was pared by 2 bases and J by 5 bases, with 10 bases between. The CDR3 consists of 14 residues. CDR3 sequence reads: CASSETQVDQPQHF. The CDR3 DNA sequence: TGTGCCAGCAGTGAAACCCAGGTTGATCAGCCCCAGCATTTT. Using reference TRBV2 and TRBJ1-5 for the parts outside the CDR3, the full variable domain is EPEVTQTPSHQVTQMGQEVILRCVPISNHLYFYWYRQILGQKVEFLVSFYNNEISEKSEIFDDQFSVERPDGSNFTLKIRSTKLEDSAMYFCASSETQVDQPQHFGDGTRLSIL.

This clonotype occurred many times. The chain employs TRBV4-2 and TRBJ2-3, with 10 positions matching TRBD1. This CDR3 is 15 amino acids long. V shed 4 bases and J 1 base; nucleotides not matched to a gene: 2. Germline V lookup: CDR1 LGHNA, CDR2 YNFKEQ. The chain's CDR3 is CASSRDRGGTDTQYF. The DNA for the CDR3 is TGTGCCAGCAGCCGGGACAGGGGTGGCACAGATACGCAGTATTTT.

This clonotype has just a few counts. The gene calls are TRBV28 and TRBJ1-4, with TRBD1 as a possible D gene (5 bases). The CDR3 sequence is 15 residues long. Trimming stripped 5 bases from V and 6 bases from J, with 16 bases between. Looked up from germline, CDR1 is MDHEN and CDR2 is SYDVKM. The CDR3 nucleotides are TGTGCCAGCAGTAGGCCGGGACCGGGGGATGAAAAACTGTTTTTT. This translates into CASSRPGPGDEKLFF. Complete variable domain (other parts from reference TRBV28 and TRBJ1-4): DVKVTQSSRYLVKRTGEKVFLECVQDMDHENMFWYRQDPGLGLRLIYFSYDVKMKEKGDIPEGYSVSREKKERFSLILESASTNQTSMYLCASSRPGPGDEKLFFGSGTQLSVL.

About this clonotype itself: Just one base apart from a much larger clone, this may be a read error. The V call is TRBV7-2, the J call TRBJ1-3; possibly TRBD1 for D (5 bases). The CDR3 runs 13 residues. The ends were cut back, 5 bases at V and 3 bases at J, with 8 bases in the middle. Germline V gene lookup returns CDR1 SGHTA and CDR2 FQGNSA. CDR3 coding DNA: TGTGCCAGCAGCGGGGCCGGTGGAAACACCATATATTTT. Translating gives CASSGAGGNTIYF.

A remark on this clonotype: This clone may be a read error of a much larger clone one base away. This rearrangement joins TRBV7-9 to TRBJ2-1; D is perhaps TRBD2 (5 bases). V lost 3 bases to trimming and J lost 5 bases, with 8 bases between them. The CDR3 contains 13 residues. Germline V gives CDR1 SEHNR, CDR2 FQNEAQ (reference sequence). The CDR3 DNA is TGTGCCAGCAGCTTTTTGGGAGACAATGAGCAGTTCTTC. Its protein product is CASSFLGDNEQFF. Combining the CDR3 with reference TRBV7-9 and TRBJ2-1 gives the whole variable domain DTGVSQNPRHKITKRGQNVTFRCDPISEHNRLYWYRQTLGQGPEFLTYFQNEAQLEKSRLLSDRFSAERPKGSFSTLEIQRTEQGDSAMYLCASSFLGDNEQFFGPGTRLTVL.

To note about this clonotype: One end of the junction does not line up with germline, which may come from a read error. CDR3 nucleotides: TGTGCCGGCAGCTACAGACTAGTGGGGACCCAGTACTTC. It encodes CAGSYRLVGTQYF. The gene calls are TRBV6-1 and TRBJ2-5, with D perhaps TRBD2 (6 bases). The CDR3 covers 13 residues. Germline V gives CDR1 MNHNS, CDR2 SASEGT.

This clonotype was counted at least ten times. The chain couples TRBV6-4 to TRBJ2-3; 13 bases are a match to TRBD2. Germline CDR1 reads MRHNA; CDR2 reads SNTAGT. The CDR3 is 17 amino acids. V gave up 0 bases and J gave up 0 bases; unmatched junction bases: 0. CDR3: CASSDSTSGGSTDTQYF. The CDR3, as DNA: TGTGCCAGCAGTGACTCGACTAGCGGGGGGAGCACAGATACGCAGTATTTT.

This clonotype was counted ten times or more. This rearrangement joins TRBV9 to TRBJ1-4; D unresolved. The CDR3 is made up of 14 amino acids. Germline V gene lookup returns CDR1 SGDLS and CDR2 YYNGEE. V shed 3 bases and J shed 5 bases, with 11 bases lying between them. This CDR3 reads CASSGEPHNEKLFF. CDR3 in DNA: TGTGCCAGCAGCGGTGAACCCCACAATGAAAAACTGTTTTTT. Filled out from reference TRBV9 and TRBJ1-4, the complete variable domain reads DSGVTQTPKHLITATGQRVTLRCSPRSGDLSVYWYQQSLDQGLQFLIQYYNGEERAKGNILERFSAQQFPDLHSELNLSSLELGDSALYFCASSGEPHNEKLFFGSGTQLSVL.

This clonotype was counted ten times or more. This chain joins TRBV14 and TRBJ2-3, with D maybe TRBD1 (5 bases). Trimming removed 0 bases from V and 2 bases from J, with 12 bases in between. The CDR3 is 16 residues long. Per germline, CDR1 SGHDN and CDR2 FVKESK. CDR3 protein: CASSQDRGFTTDTQYF. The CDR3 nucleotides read TGTGCCAGCAGCCAAGATAGGGGATTTACCACAGATACGCAGTATTTT.